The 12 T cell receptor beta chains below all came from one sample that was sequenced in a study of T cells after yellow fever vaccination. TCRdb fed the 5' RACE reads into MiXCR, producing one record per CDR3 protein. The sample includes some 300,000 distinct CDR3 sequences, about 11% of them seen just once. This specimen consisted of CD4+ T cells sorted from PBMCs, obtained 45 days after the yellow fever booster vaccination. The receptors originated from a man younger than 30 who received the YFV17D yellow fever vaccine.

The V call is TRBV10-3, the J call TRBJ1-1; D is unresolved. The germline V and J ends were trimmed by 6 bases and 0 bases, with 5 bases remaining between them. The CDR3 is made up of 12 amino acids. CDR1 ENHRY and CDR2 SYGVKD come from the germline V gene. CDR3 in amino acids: CAIRGVNTEAFF. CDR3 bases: TGTGCCATCAGGGGCGTGAACACTGAAGCTTTCTTT.

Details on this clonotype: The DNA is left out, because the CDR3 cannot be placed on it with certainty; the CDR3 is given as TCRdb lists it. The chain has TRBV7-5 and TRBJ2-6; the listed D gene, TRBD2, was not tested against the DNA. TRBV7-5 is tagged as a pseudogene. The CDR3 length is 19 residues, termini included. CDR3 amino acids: CISVPEAGPARSGANVLTF.

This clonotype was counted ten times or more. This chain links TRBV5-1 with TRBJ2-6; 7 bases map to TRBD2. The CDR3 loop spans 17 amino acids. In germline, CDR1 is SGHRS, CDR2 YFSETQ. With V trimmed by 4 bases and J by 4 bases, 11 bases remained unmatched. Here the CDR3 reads CASSAGLLVDGANVLTF. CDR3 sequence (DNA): TGCGCCAGCAGCGCGGGACTATTGGTTGACGGGGCCAACGTCCTGACTTTC. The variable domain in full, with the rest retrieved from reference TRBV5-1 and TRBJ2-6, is KAGVTQTPRYLIKTRGQQVTLSCSPISGHRSVSWYQQTPGQGLQFLFEYFSETQRNKGNFPGRFSGRQFSNSRSEMNVSTLELGDSALYLCASSAGLLVDGANVLTFGAGSRLTVL.

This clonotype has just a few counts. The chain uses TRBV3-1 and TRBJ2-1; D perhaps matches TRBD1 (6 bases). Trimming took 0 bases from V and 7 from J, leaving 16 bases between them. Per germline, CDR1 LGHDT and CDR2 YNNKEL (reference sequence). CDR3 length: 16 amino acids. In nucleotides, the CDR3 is TGTGCCAGCAGCCAAGAGAACAGGGTTGAGGGAAATGAGCAGTTCTTC. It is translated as CASSQENRVEGNEQFF.

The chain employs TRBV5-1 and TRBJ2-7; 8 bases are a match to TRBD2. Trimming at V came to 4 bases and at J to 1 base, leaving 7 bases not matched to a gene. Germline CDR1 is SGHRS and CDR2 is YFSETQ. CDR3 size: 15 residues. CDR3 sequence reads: CASSPPGRGSYEQYF. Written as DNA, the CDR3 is TGCGCCAGCAGCCCCCCCGGGAGGGGGTCCTACGAGCAGTACTTC.

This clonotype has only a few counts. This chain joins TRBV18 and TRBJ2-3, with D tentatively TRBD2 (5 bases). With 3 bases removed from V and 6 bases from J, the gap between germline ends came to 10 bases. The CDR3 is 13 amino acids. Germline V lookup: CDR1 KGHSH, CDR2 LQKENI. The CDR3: CASSPKREDTQYF. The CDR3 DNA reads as TGTGCCAGCTCACCGAAGAGGGAGGATACGCAGTATTTT.

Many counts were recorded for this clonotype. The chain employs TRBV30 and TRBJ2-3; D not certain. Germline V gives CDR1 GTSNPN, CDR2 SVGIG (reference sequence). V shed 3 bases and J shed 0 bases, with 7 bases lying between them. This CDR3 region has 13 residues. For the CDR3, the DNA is TGTGCCTGGAGCATGGCTAGCACAGATACGCAGTATTTT. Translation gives CAWSMASTDTQYF.

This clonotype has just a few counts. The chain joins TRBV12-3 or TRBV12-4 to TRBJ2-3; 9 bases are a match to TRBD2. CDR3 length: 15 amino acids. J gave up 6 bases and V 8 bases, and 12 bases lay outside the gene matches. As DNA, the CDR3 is TGTGCCAGCCTCCGGGGCGGGGGGGCCAGGGATACGCAGTATTTT. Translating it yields CASLRGGGARDTQYF.

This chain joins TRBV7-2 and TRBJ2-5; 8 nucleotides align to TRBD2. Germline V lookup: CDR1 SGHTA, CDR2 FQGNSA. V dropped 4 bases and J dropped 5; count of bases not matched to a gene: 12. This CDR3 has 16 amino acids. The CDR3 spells CASSSVRGLVTETQYF. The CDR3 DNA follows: TGTGCCAGCAGCTCCGTGCGGGGACTAGTAACGGAGACCCAGTACTTC.

This CDR3 reads CASQRGQETQYF. The DNA of the CDR3 is TGTGCCAGCCAAAGGGGACAAGAGACCCAGTACTTC. The J gene is TRBJ2-5, the V gene TRBV6-5, with D possibly TRBD1 on 5 matching bases. CDR1 MNHEY and CDR2 SVGAGI come from the germline V gene. CDR3 length equals 12 residues. The V end was cut by 8 bases, the J end by 2 bases, with 9 bases between.

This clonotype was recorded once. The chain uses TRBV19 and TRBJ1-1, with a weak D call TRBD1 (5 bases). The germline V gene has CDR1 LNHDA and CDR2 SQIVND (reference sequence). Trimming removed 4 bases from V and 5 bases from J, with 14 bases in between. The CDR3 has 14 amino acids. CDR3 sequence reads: CASSTQDTRTEAFF. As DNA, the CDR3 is TGTGCCAGTAGTACACAGGATACTCGGACTGAAGCTTTCTTT.

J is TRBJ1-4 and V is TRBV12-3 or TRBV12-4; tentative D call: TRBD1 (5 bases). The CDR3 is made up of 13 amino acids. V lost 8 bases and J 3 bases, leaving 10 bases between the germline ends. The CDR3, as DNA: TGTGCCAGCTTTCGACAGCCTAATGAAAAACTGTTTTTT. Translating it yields CASFRQPNEKLFF.